This TCR beta chain came from a study of T cell responses to AZD1222 COVID-19 vaccine. Study-wide results and limits: Nearly half of spike-specific TCRs reportedly target unmutated variant regions. Donor demographics were predominantly white British with a female majority; clonal diversity may be underestimated. Baseline testing showed seropositivity in only 6 or 7 AZD1222 recipients.

Second-dose intervals of approximately 4 or approximately 12 weeks were pooled. In the case of this clone: Its cognate antigen is unknown.

Germline V CDR1 and CDR2: SGHRS, YFSETQ. V lost 4 bases, J lost 2 bases, and 4 bases stayed unmatched. This CDR3 contains 14 residues. Some clones are missing from TCRdb's copy, which holds only in-frame ones; the method was immunoSEQ multiplex PCR. Altogether 89,000 or so clones are present, approximately 89% being singletons, with the ten largest covering around 26%. The chain has TRBV5-1 and TRBJ2-7; 9 positions match TRBD1. The source material was peripheral blood, sampled 28 days after the second AZD1222 dose. This TCR derives from an adult who received the AZD1222 COVID-19 vaccine. The CDR3 DNA is TGCGCCAGCAGCCCTGGGGACAGGGCCTACGAGCAGTACTTC. It encodes CASSPGDRAYEQYF. Together with reference TRBV5-1 and TRBJ2-7, the CDR3 gives the full variable domain: KAGVTQTPRYLIKTRGQQVTLSCSPISGHRSVSWYQQTPGQGLQFLFEYFSETQRNKGNFPGRFSGRQFSNSRSEMNVSTLELGDSALYLCASSPGDRAYEQYFGPGTRLTVT.